One sample yielded the 23 T cell receptor beta chains listed below, sequenced in a study of cytomegalovirus exposure and HLA in healthy donors. Method: immunoSEQ multiplex PCR; TCRdb's copy keeps in-frame clones and lacks some. The sample consists of some 120,000 clones, approximately 94% of them appearing once. The material sequenced was PBMCs. These receptors were taken from a woman aged 18 to 35 in good health and CMV-seronegative.

This clone was recorded a few times. The V call is TRBV2, the J call TRBJ1-6; weak D call: TRBD1 (5 bases). Germline CDR1 is SNHLY and CDR2 is FYNNEI. The CDR3 is 13 residues long. Trimming cost V 6 bases and J 4 bases, with 7 bases left between them. This chain's CDR3 is CASRGLYNSPLHF. The CDR3, as DNA: TGTGCCAGCAGGGGGCTGTATAATTCACCCCTCCACTTT.

This clone was counted a single time. The V and J genes are TRBV11-2 and TRBJ2-2, with D uncertain. V lost 1 base to trimming and J lost 3 bases, with 12 bases between them. This CDR3 is 16 amino acids long. CDR1 is SGHAT, CDR2 FQNNGV, per germline. The CDR3 is CASSLVGYPDTGELFF. Here the CDR3 DNA reads TGTGCCAGCAGCTTAGTGGGCTACCCGGACACCGGGGAGCTGTTTTTT.

This chain uses TRBV5-1 with TRBJ2-7, with 9 bases aligning to TRBD1. Germline loops: CDR1 SGHRS, CDR2 YFSETQ. Trimming took 4 bases from V and 6 from J; bases not matched to a gene: 5. The CDR3 consists of 13 residues. This CDR3 reads CASSGTGLGEQYF. DNA of the CDR3: TGCGCCAGCAGCGGGACAGGGCTGGGCGAGCAGTACTTC.

The CDR3 nucleotides read TGCGCCAGCAGCCCCGGACAGGGGAATCAGCCCCAGCATTTT. Its protein product is CASSPGQGNQPQHF. The gene calls are TRBV10-1 and TRBJ1-5; 9 bases map to TRBD1. The germline V gene encodes CDR1 WNHNN and CDR2 SYGVQD (reference sequence). CDR3 length equals 14 residues. Germline trimming cut 6 bases from V and 4 bases from J; bases unmatched to any gene: 4.

V gene TRBV2 combines with J gene TRBJ1-2, with 10 bases aligning to TRBD1. CDR1 SNHLY and CDR2 FYNNEI come from the germline V gene. This CDR3 is 14 amino acids long. V trimming: 6 bases; J trimming: 10 bases; junction bases outside the gene matches: 11. This CDR3 is CASSALRTGGFYTF. The DNA of the CDR3 is TGTGCCAGCAGCGCTCTTCGGACAGGGGGATTCTACACCTTC.

V gene TRBV9 combines with J gene TRBJ1-1; 10 bases line up with TRBD1. The V segment lost 1 base and the J segment 1 base; nucleotides outside the gene matches: 7. Germline V gene data show CDR1 as SGDLS and CDR2 as YYNGEE. The CDR3 consists of 17 residues. The CDR3 loop reads CASSVSTGGWRNTEAFF. CDR3 nucleotide sequence: TGTGCCAGCAGCGTATCGACAGGGGGCTGGAGGAACACTGAAGCTTTCTTT. Full variable domain (rest looked up from reference TRBV9 and TRBJ1-1): DSGVTQTPKHLITATGQRVTLRCSPRSGDLSVYWYQQSLDQGLQFLIQYYNGEERAKGNILERFSAQQFPDLHSELNLSSLELGDSALYFCASSVSTGGWRNTEAFFGQGTRLTVV.

The CDR3 sequence is CASAGAQRGNTGELFF. In nucleotides, the CDR3 is TGTGCCAGCGCAGGGGCCCAGAGGGGGAACACCGGGGAGCTGTTTTTT. This rearrangement joins TRBV19 to TRBJ2-2; perhaps TRBD1 as D (6 bases). The CDR3 runs 16 residues. The germline gives CDR1 LNHDA, CDR2 SQIVND (reference sequence). Between the trimmed V and J ends, which lost 9 bases and 1 base, there was a span of 18 bases.

The J gene is TRBJ2-1, the V gene TRBV10-3; TRBD2 matches 14 bases. V lost 2 bases, J lost 1 base, and 7 bases stayed unmatched. The CDR3 has 19 residues. Germline CDR1 is ENHRY and CDR2 is SYGVKD. Here the CDR3 DNA reads TGTGCCATCAGTGAGATTTCCGGGACTAGCGGGAGATCCTACAATGAGCAGTTCTTC. Translating it yields CAISEISGTSGRSYNEQFF.

V and J are TRBV5-1 and TRBJ2-7, with 8 bases lining up with TRBD1. Germline V CDR1 and CDR2: SGHRS, YFSETQ. J was trimmed by 3 bases and V by 2 bases; bases with no gene match: 10. The CDR3 is made up of 16 amino acids. The CDR3 DNA follows: TGCGCCAGCAGCTTCCAACAGGGGGGAGGCTTCTACGAGCAGTACTTC. Amino acid sequence: CASSFQQGGGFYEQYF. Full variable domain (outside the CDR3, taken from reference TRBV5-1 and TRBJ2-7): KAGVTQTPRYLIKTRGQQVTLSCSPISGHRSVSWYQQTPGQGLQFLFEYFSETQRNKGNFPGRFSGRQFSNSRSEMNVSTLELGDSALYLCASSFQQGGGFYEQYFGPGTRLTVT.

This rearrangement joins TRBV5-1 to TRBJ2-3; TRBD1 matches 9 bases. The germline gives CDR1 SGHRS, CDR2 YFSETQ. The CDR3 length is 15 residues. J gave up 5 bases and V 1 base, and 5 bases lay outside the gene matches. Here the CDR3 reads CASSLTGGGGDTQYF. CDR3 in DNA: TGCGCCAGCAGCTTGACAGGGGGCGGGGGAGATACGCAGTATTTT.

This chain joins TRBV28 and TRBJ1-4; no clear D gene. Trimming took off 5 bases at V and 5 bases at J, with 3 bases between the two ends. This CDR3 has 11 amino acids. Germline CDR1 reads MDHEN; CDR2 reads SYDVKM. The CDR3 protein is CASSQNEKLFF. The DNA of the CDR3 is TGTGCCAGCAGTCAGAATGAAAAACTGTTTTTT.

This CDR3 reads CASSLAGGLTEAFF. CDR3 sequence (DNA): TGCGCCAGCAGCTTGGCAGGGGGGCTCACTGAAGCTTTCTTT. The J gene is TRBJ1-1, the V gene TRBV5-1; 7 bases fit TRBD1. V trimming: 0 bases; J trimming: 4 bases; junction bases outside the gene matches: 3. The CDR3 covers 14 residues. Per the germline V gene, CDR1 is SGHRS and CDR2 is YFSETQ.

The genes are TRBV18 and TRBJ2-4; no clear D. Trimming removed 3 bases from V and 12 bases from J, with 12 bases in between. Germline CDR1 KGHSH, CDR2 LQKENI. The length of the CDR3 is 12 residues. The CDR3 bases are TGTGCCAGCTCACCCTCCGGGTCTAATCAGTACTTC. It encodes CASSPSGSNQYF.

This rearrangement joins TRBV4-1 to TRBJ2-2, with D maybe TRBD1 (5 bases). This CDR3 spans 17 amino acids. The germline V gene has CDR1 MGHRA and CDR2 YSYEKL. Trimming pared 2 bases from V and 3 bases from J, leaving 16 bases between. The CDR3 protein is CASSQSALLRDTGELFF. Here the CDR3 DNA reads TGCGCCAGCAGCCAATCCGCCCTGCTCAGGGACACCGGGGAGCTGTTTTTT.

The chain is built from TRBV27 and TRBJ2-1; TRBD1 matches at 10 bases. The V segment lost 6 bases and the J segment 3 bases; nucleotides outside the gene matches: 2. Germline CDR1 MNHEY, CDR2 SMNVEV (reference sequence). The CDR3 is 14 amino acids. The CDR3 coding sequence is TGTGCCAGCAGATGGACAGGGGGCTACAATGAGCAGTTCTTC. This gives the protein CASRWTGGYNEQFF.

V gene TRBV18 combines with J gene TRBJ2-7; no reliable D call. The CDR3 length is 14 residues. CDR1 KGHSH and CDR2 LQKENI come from the germline V gene. Trimming removed 1 base at V and 0 bases at J, with 7 bases between. The CDR3 DNA sequence: TGTGCCAGCTCACCACAGAGAAGCTCCTACGAGCAGTACTTC. It yields the protein CASSPQRSSYEQYF.

This sequence joins TRBV10-2 and TRBJ2-5, with D perhaps matching TRBD2 (6 bases). CDR1 and CDR2 (germline): WSHSY, SAAADI. The CDR3 totals 13 residues. Trimming pared 4 bases from V and 4 bases from J, leaving 10 bases between. The CDR3 here is CASSAGVSETQYF. The CDR3 DNA sequence: TGCGCCAGCAGTGCGGGGGTTTCAGAGACCCAGTACTTC.

The CDR3 loop reads CASSYGLAGVSHEQFF. In DNA, the CDR3 is TGTGCCAGCAGCTACGGACTAGCGGGAGTCTCCCATGAGCAGTTCTTC. The V call is TRBV7-3, the J call TRBJ2-1; 13 nucleotides match TRBD2. Losses at the gene ends were 4 bases for V and 8 bases for J; bases not matched to a gene: 8. The germline CDR1 and CDR2 sequences are SGHTA and FQGTGA. CDR3 size: 16 residues.

This chain links TRBV7-9 with TRBJ1-2; TRBD1 aligns across 12 bases. Losses at the gene ends were 6 bases for V and 5 bases for J; bases not matched to a gene: 10. From germline, CDR1 is SEHNR and CDR2 FQNEAQ (reference sequence). The CDR3 totals 16 residues. CDR3 in DNA: TGTGCCAGCAGGTCCACCGGGACAGGGGGCGAGTATGGCTACACCTTC. Translating gives CASRSTGTGGEYGYTF. Using reference TRBV7-9 and TRBJ1-2 for the parts outside the CDR3, the full variable domain is DTGVSQNPRHKITKRGQNVTFRCDPISEHNRLYWYRQTLGQGPEFLTYFQNEAQLEKSRLLSDRFSAERPKGSFSTLEIQRTEQGDSAMYLCASRSTGTGGEYGYTFGSGTRLTVV.

V usage is TRBV5-4 and J usage is TRBJ2-7; 7 positions match TRBD1. This CDR3 region has 14 residues. Germline assignment: CDR1 SGHNT and CDR2 YYREEE (reference sequence). Losses at the gene ends were 5 bases for V and 2 bases for J; bases not matched to a gene: 7. CDR3: CASRRQGQAYEQYF. In nucleotides, the CDR3 is TGTGCCAGCAGGAGACAGGGTCAAGCCTACGAGCAGTACTTC.

V and J are TRBV30 and TRBJ2-7, with 13 bases identical to TRBD2. With 6 bases clipped from V and 5 bases from J, the junction kept 13 bases outside the gene matches. Germline CDR1 is GTSNPN and CDR2 is SVGIG (reference sequence). The CDR3 is 16 amino acids. CDR3 bases: TGTGCCTGCCAACTAGCGGGGGGGCTGAGTTGGAACGAGCAGTACTTC. Protein product: CACQLAGGLSWNEQYF.

The chain links TRBV4-1 to TRBJ1-2; D perhaps matches TRBD1 (5 bases). V was cut by 0 bases and J by 6 bases, with 14 bases left in between. Germline loops: CDR1 MGHRA, CDR2 YSYEKL. This CDR3 has 15 amino acids. CDR3 DNA sequence: TGCGCCAGCAGCCAAGATATTTGGGGGGTCGATGGCTACACCTTC. Translated, it gives CASSQDIWGVDGYTF.

This chain joins TRBV30 and TRBJ1-6, with a tentative D call TRBD1 (6 bases). This CDR3 contains 14 residues. The V and J ends lost 0 bases and 7 bases respectively, with 10 bases between them. Germline V gives CDR1 GTSNPN, CDR2 SVGIG (reference sequence). CDR3 loop: CAWSVRQGNSPLHF. For the CDR3, the DNA is TGTGCCTGGAGTGTAAGGCAGGGGAATTCACCCCTCCACTTT.